Following are 15 T cell receptor beta chains from one sample sequenced in a study of regulatory T cells in long-lasting Graves disease. CDR3-region Arm-PCR and iRepertoire HTBI primers produced the TCR beta libraries. TCRdb analysed the multiplex PCR reads with MiXCR anew, one entry per CDR3 protein. The sample holds over 400,000 distinct CDR3 sequences, 14% seen once. The time point is: newly diagnosed GD, antithyroid drugs for less than 3 months. PBMCs provided the RNA from which the TCR library was made. This sample was shared with a second study, whose subject was T cells in Graves' hyperthyroidism and ophthalmopathy.

The sequencing used peripheral blood mononuclear cells (PBMCs), collected at new diagnosis, from a patient treated with antithyroid drugs. These receptor sequences come from a woman aged 45 to 65 with Graves disease.

This clonotype showed up many times. The CDR3 DNA follows: TGTGCCTTTCAGGACAGGGTAGGGCAGCCCCAGCATTTT. Amino acids: CAFQDRVGQPQHF. The genes are TRBV2 and TRBJ1-5; 8 nucleotides align to TRBD1. The CDR3 is 13 residues long. Germline V gene lookup returns CDR1 SNHLY and CDR2 FYNNEI. V was pared by 11 bases and J by 7 bases, with 10 bases of the junction left unmatched.

The table lists this clonotype with a few counts. The chain has TRBV27 and TRBJ1-6, with TRBD1 matching over 8 bases. J gave up 10 bases and V 5 bases, and 7 bases lay outside the gene matches. Germline values: CDR1 MNHEY, CDR2 SMNVEV (reference sequence). This CDR3 has 14 amino acids. CDR3 sequence: CASSPSQGVSPLHF. The CDR3 DNA follows: TGTGCCAGCAGTCCCTCACAGGGGGTCTCACCCCTCCACTTT.

This clonotype was seen a few times. The chain couples TRBV5-1 to TRBJ1-2; D gene unclear. The CDR3 covers 16 residues. The germline V gene encodes CDR1 SGHRS and CDR2 YFSETQ. Trimming removed 0 bases at V and 2 bases at J, with 14 bases between. The CDR3 region is CASSLEGPGANYGYTF. For the CDR3, the DNA is TGCGCCAGCAGCTTGGAAGGTCCAGGAGCAAACTATGGCTACACCTTC. The full variable domain, in which reference TRBV5-1 and TRBJ1-2 provide the parts outside the CDR3, is KAGVTQTPRYLIKTRGQQVTLSCSPISGHRSVSWYQQTPGQGLQFLFEYFSETQRNKGNFPGRFSGRQFSNSRSEMNVSTLELGDSALYLCASSLEGPGANYGYTFGSGTRLTVV.

This sequence joins TRBV10-3 and TRBJ2-2, with D possibly being TRBD1 or TRBD2 (5 bases each). This CDR3 comprises 15 residues. V was trimmed by 7 bases and J by 2 bases, leaving 14 bases between them. Germline CDR1 is ENHRY and CDR2 is SYGVKD. Here the CDR3 reads CAINRDAGNTGELFF. The CDR3 DNA reads as TGTGCCATCAACCGGGACGCTGGAAACACCGGGGAGCTGTTTTTT.

V usage is TRBV27 and J usage is TRBJ1-5; no clear D gene. The CDR3 is 15 amino acids. CDR1 and CDR2 from the germline V gene are MNHEY and SMNVEV (reference sequence). Trimming stripped 1 base from V and 0 bases from J, with 7 bases between. CDR3 loop: CASSLWPNSNQPQHF. The CDR3, as DNA: TGTGCCAGCAGTTTATGGCCCAATAGCAATCAGCCCCAGCATTTT.

This chain joins TRBV9 and TRBJ2-1; tentatively, D is TRBD1 (5 bases). CDR1 and CDR2 (germline): SGDLS, YYNGEE. The length of the CDR3 is 18 residues. Trimming left V 0 bases short and J 0 bases short, with 16 bases between. CDR3 sequence: CASSVAPLQESSYNEQFF. The CDR3 DNA reads TGTGCCAGCAGCGTAGCCCCTCTACAGGAGAGCTCCTACAATGAGCAGTTCTTC.

The gene calls are TRBV10-3 and TRBJ2-4, with no clear D. Trimming pared 3 bases from V and 3 bases from J, leaving 9 bases between. Germline lookup yields CDR1 ENHRY and CDR2 SYGVKD. The CDR3 covers 14 residues. The CDR3 region is CAISDLGDKNIQYF. As DNA, the CDR3 is TGTGCCATCAGTGACTTGGGTGACAAAAACATTCAGTACTTC.

Worth noting for this clonotype: With a much larger clone just one base away, this may be a read error. The chain employs TRBV18 and TRBJ1-1; D is undetermined. Germline CDR1 reads KGHSH; CDR2 reads LQKENI. The CDR3 runs 13 residues. The V end lost 5 bases, the J end lost 1 base, and 8 bases lay between the germline ends. The CDR3 loop is CASSANKNTEAFF. The CDR3 nucleotides are TGTGCCAGCTCAGCGAATAAGAACACTGAAGCTTTCTTT.

This clonotype appeared a single time. A clone one base away is much larger, so this may be a read error. The genes are TRBV6-1 and TRBJ2-5; the D is unclear. In germline, CDR1 is MNHNS, CDR2 SASEGT. This CDR3 region has 13 residues. Deletions cut 3 bases from V and 4 bases from J, with 9 bases between. CDR3 region: CASSDPSVETQYF. CDR3 DNA sequence: TGTGCCAGCAGTGATCCTTCGGTAGAGACCCAGTACTTC.

This clonotype was picked up a small number of times. The chain is built from TRBV19 and TRBJ1-5; 7 bases are a match to TRBD1. Germline loops: CDR1 LNHDA, CDR2 SQIVND (reference sequence). The J segment lost 2 bases and the V segment lost 2 bases, leaving 6 bases of the junction unmatched. This CDR3 contains 16 residues. CDR3 sequence (DNA): TGTGCCAGTAGTATAAGACAGGGCCTCGGCAATCAGCCCCAGCATTTT. Encoded protein: CASSIRQGLGNQPQHF.

This clonotype appeared a few times. Possible read error: a much larger clone is one base away. DNA of the CDR3: TGCGCCAGCAGCTTGGTAGGGGCGGGCGGAGCGAATGAGCAGTACTTC. Amino acid sequence: CASSLVGAGGANEQYF. The chain recombines TRBV5-1 with TRBJ2-7, with D perhaps being TRBD1 or TRBD2 (5 bases each). The V gene's germline CDR1 is SGHRS and CDR2 YFSETQ. The ends were cut back, 0 bases at V and 7 bases at J, with 20 bases in the middle. The CDR3 spans 16 residues.

This clonotype was seen once. V gene TRBV28 combines with J gene TRBJ1-4, with D possibly being TRBD1 (6 bases). This CDR3 contains 12 residues. The germline CDR1 and CDR2 sequences are MDHEN and SYDVKM. Trimming cost V 7 bases and J 5 bases, with 8 bases left between them. In DNA, the CDR3 is TGTGCCAGCAAGCAGGGGAATGAAAAACTGTTTTTT. Translation gives CASKQGNEKLFF. Full variable domain (outside the CDR3, taken from reference TRBV28 and TRBJ1-4): DVKVTQSSRYLVKRTGEKVFLECVQDMDHENMFWYRQDPGLGLRLIYFSYDVKMKEKGDIPEGYSVSREKKERFSLILESASTNQTSMYLCASKQGNEKLFFGSGTQLSVL.

The rearrangement uses TRBV11-2 and TRBJ2-7, with 12 bases fitting TRBD2. V lost 0 bases, J lost 4 bases, and 4 bases stayed unmatched. Germline lookup yields CDR1 SGHAT and CDR2 FQNNGV. This CDR3 comprises 16 residues. The CDR3 DNA follows: TGTGCCAGCAGCTTAGATTCTAGCGGGAGGGAGTACGAGCAGTACTTC. This encodes CASSLDSSGREYEQYF.

This clonotype was detected only a few times. V usage is TRBV27 and J usage is TRBJ1-6, with unresolved D. Per germline, CDR1 MNHEY and CDR2 SMNVEV (reference sequence). The CDR3 sequence is 16 residues long. V was pared by 0 bases and J by 3 bases, with 9 bases between. The CDR3 region has the DNA TGTGCCAGCAGTTTATCTGGGGTTCGCTATAATTCACCCCTCCACTTT. It is translated as CASSLSGVRYNSPLHF.

This clonotype was counted only a few times. The chain carries TRBV28 and TRBJ1-2; no definite D call. Per the germline V gene, CDR1 is MDHEN and CDR2 is SYDVKM. The CDR3 is 14 residues long. The V gene lost 8 bases and the J gene lost 2 bases, with 15 bases spanning the gap. In DNA, the CDR3 is TGTGCCAGCGGGAATTGGAGTATGAACTATGGCTACACCTTC. Its protein product is CASGNWSMNYGYTF.